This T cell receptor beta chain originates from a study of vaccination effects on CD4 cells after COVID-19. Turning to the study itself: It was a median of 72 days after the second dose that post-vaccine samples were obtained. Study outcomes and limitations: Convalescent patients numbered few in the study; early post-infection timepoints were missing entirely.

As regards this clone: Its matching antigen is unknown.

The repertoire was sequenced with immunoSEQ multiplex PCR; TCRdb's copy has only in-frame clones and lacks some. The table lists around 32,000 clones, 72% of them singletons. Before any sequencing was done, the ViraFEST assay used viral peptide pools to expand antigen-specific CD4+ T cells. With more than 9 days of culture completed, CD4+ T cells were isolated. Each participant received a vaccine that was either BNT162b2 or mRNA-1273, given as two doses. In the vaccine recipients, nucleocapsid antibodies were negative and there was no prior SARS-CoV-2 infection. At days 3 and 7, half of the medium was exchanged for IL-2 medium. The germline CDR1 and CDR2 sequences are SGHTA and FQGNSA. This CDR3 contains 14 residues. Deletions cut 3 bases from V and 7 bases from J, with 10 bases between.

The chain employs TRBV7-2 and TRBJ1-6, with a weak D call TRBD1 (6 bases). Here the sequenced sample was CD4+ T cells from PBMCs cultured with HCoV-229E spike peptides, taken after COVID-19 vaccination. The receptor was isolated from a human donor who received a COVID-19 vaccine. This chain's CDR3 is CASSFRGRNSPLHF. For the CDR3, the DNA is TGTGCCAGCAGCTTCAGGGGAAGGAATTCACCCCTCCACTTT.